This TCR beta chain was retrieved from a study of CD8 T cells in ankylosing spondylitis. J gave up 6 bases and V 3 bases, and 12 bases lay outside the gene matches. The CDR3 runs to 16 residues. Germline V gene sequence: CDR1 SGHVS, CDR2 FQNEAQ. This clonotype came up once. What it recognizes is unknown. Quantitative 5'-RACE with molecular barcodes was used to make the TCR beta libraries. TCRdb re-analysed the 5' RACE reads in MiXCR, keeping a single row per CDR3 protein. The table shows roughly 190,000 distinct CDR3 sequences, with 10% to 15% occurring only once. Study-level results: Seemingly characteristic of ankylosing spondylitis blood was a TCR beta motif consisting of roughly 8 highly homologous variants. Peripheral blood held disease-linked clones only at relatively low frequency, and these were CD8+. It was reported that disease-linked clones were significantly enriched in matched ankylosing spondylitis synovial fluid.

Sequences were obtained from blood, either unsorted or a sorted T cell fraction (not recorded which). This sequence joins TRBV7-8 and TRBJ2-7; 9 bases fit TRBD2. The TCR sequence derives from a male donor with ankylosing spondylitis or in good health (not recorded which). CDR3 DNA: TGTGCCAGCAGCTTTCTCGGGACTAGCATCAGTCTCGAGCAGTACTTC. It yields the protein CASSFLGTSISLEQYF.